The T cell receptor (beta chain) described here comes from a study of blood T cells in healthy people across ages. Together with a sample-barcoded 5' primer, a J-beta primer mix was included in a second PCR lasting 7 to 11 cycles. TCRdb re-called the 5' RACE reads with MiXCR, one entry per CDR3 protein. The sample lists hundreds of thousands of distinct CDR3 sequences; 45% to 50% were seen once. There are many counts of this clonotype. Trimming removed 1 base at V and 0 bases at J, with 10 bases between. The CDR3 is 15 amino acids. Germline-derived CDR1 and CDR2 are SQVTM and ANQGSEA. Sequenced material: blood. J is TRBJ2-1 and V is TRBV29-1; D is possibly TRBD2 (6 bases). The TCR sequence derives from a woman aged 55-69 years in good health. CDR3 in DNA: TGCAGCGTTGAAGGGGACTTGAGCTCCTACAATGAGCAGTTCTTC. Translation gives CSVEGDLSSYNEQFF.